This T cell receptor beta chain was sequenced for a study of post-analysis software for immune sequencing data. Study outcomes and limitations: Roughly five TRBV segments occurring more often in patients than controls included TRBV5-6, TRBV5-1 and TRBV20-1.

CDR3 length: 15 amino acids. Trimming cost V 3 bases and J 4 bases; bases outside gene matches: 5. CDR1 and CDR2 from the germline V gene are LGHNA and YSLEER. As concerns this clonotype: Its antigen is not known.

cDNA libraries for TCR beta contained unique molecular identifiers. TCRdb re-called the PCR reads through MiXCR, storing one row per CDR3 protein. The sample includes roughly 800,000 distinct CDR3 sequences, about 32% of them seen just once. Sequencing was done on a sample of blood. This chain uses TRBV4-3 with TRBJ1-1; 10 positions match TRBD1. The TCR sequence derives from a girl aged 10-17 years with multiple sclerosis. The CDR3 DNA reads as TGCGCCAGCAGCCACGGGACAGGGGCGGGCACTGAAGCTTTCTTT. Amino acids: CASSHGTGAGTEAFF.